A single sample is the source of the 22 T cell receptor beta chains below, sequenced in a study of Ad26.COV2.S vaccination and SARS-CoV-2 variants. Regarding treatment: approximately 18 received Ad26.COV2.S at low or high dose, single or two shots; five or six received placebo; per-sample allocation not given. Sampling took place 63 days after the first vaccine or placebo injection. Some clones are missing from TCRdb's copy, which holds only in-frame ones; the method was immunoSEQ multiplex PCR. The data hold around 270,000 clones, with around 90% observed a single time. Specimen: peripheral blood, collected in a trial of Ad26.COV2.S vaccine versus placebo. These receptors came from a person aged 18 to 65 who received the Ad26.COV2.S COVID-19 vaccine or a placebo.

The gene calls are TRBV27 and TRBJ2-1; the match to TRBD2 covers 9 bases. CDR3 length: 15 residues. With 4 bases clipped from V and 7 bases from J, the junction kept 8 bases outside the gene matches. Germline loops: CDR1 MNHEY, CDR2 SMNVEV (reference sequence). This CDR3 is CASSSWGSGRNEQFF. The CDR3 DNA follows: TGTGCCAGCAGTTCCTGGGGGAGCGGGAGGAATGAGCAGTTCTTC.

V and J are TRBV4-1 and TRBJ2-5; TRBD1 aligns across 9 bases. The CDR3 has 15 residues. Trimming at V came to 2 bases and at J to 5 bases, leaving 6 bases not matched to a gene. Germline CDR1 is MGHRA and CDR2 is YSYEKL. CDR3 DNA sequence: TGCGCCAGCAGCCAACAACAGGGGGCAGGTGAGACCCAGTACTTC. Translated, it gives CASSQQQGAGETQYF.

The count of this clone is one. The gene calls are TRBV7-2 and TRBJ1-1; D might be TRBD1 (5 bases). The CDR3 extends over 15 amino acids. Germline V gene sequence: CDR1 SGHTA, CDR2 FQGNSA. Trimming stripped 8 bases from V and 0 bases from J, with 16 bases between. The CDR3: CASGDRDGMNTEAFF. The CDR3 region has the DNA TGTGCCAGCGGAGACCGGGACGGTATGAACACTGAAGCTTTCTTT.

This clone appeared once. The chain is built from TRBV6-5 and TRBJ1-2; weak D call: TRBD1 (6 bases). This CDR3 contains 13 residues. V was pared by 5 bases and J by 8 bases, with 15 bases between. Germline CDR1 MNHEY, CDR2 SVGAGI. The DNA for the CDR3 is TGTGCCAGCAGTCCCGGGACATTCGGCGGCTACACCTTC. This codes for CASSPGTFGGYTF.

This rearrangement joins TRBV7-9 to TRBJ1-1; D is perhaps TRBD1 (6 bases). Between the trimmed V and J ends, which lost 3 bases and 6 bases, there was a span of 14 bases. The CDR3 runs 14 residues. Germline assignment: CDR1 SEHNR and CDR2 FQNEAQ (reference sequence). The CDR3 DNA reads as TGTGCCAGCAGCTTCGGGGGGACAAAGGCTGAAGCTTTCTTT. This gives the protein CASSFGGTKAEAFF.

The J gene is TRBJ1-1, the V gene TRBV6-4; a weak D match, TRBD1 (5 bases). The V and J ends lost 0 bases and 6 bases respectively, with 11 bases between them. CDR3 length: 14 residues. In germline, CDR1 is MRHNA, CDR2 SNTAGT. CDR3 bases: TGTGCCAGCAGTGACTCGGCAGGGAGTGCTGAAGCTTTCTTT. Amino acids: CASSDSAGSAEAFF.

J is TRBJ1-4 and V is TRBV5-1; weak D call: TRBD1 (6 bases). This CDR3 contains 16 residues. Per the germline V gene, CDR1 is SGHRS and CDR2 is YFSETQ. Trimming took off 2 bases at V and 4 bases at J, with 15 bases between the two ends. CDR3 amino acids: CASSFGGPDSNEKLFF. CDR3 DNA: TGCGCCAGCAGCTTCGGCGGGCCGGACAGTAATGAAAAACTGTTTTTT.

The chain combines TRBV19 with TRBJ2-1, with 7 positions matching TRBD2. The CDR3 contains 15 residues. Unmatched junction bases numbered 4, after V lost 2 bases and J lost 3 bases. Looked up from germline, CDR1 is LNHDA and CDR2 is SQIVND (reference sequence). The CDR3 DNA follows: TGTGCCAGTAGTATAACCGGACTAGACTACAATGAGCAGTTCTTC. Translating gives CASSITGLDYNEQFF.

This clone came up a few times. This chain connects TRBV3-1 (or the pseudogene TRBV3-2) to TRBJ2-1, with 8 bases matching TRBD2. Trimming took 5 bases from V and 6 from J; bases not matched to a gene: 6. The length of the CDR3 is 14 residues. The germline gives CDR1 LGHDT, CDR2 YNNKEL (reference sequence). CDR3 amino acids: CASSDVGTSNEQFF. In nucleotides, the CDR3 is TGTGCCAGCAGCGATGTCGGGACTAGCAATGAGCAGTTCTTC.

This sequence joins TRBV29-1 and TRBJ2-1; 11 nucleotides align to TRBD2. Germline trimming cut 5 bases from V and 0 bases from J; bases unmatched to any gene: 3. CDR3 length: 15 residues. Germline V gives CDR1 SQVTM, CDR2 ANQGSEA. CDR3 region: CSVKTSGGSYNEQFF. The CDR3, as DNA: TGCAGCGTTAAAACTAGCGGGGGCTCCTACAATGAGCAGTTCTTC.

This rearrangement joins TRBV11-1 to TRBJ2-1, with TRBD2 matching 9 bases. Unmatched junction bases numbered 5, after V lost 4 bases and J lost 4 bases. Germline CDR1 and CDR2: SGHAT and FQDESV (reference sequence). The CDR3 length is 15 residues. The CDR3 protein is CASSSTLAGYNEQFF. Written as DNA, the CDR3 is TGTGCCAGCAGCTCTACCCTAGCGGGGTACAATGAGCAGTTCTTC.

In this sample, this clone turned up a few times. The rearrangement links TRBV7-2 to TRBJ1-2; D ambiguous. Germline CDR1 reads SGHTA; CDR2 reads FQGNSA. Trimming shortened V by 2 bases and J by 0 bases, and 4 bases separated the two germline ends. The CDR3 spans 13 residues. CDR3 bases: TGTGCCAGCAGCTTAAGTACTAACTATGGCTACACCTTC. It yields the protein CASSLSTNYGYTF.

The V call is TRBV30, the J call TRBJ2-7; D is possibly TRBD1 (6 bases). Trimming cost V 3 bases and J 5 bases, with 17 bases left between them. The CDR3 totals 14 residues. Germline loops: CDR1 GTSNPN, CDR2 SVGIG (reference sequence). CDR3 loop: CAWSLGTSPNEQYF. Written as DNA, the CDR3 is TGTGCCTGGAGCCTAGGGACAAGTCCAAACGAGCAGTACTTC.

This clone was seen once. V gene TRBV3-1 (or the pseudogene TRBV3-2) combines with J gene TRBJ2-7; D is ambiguous. The CDR3 contains 12 residues. CDR1 LGHDT and CDR2 YNNKEL come from the germline V gene (reference sequence). V lost 1 base, J lost 5 bases, and 6 bases lay in between. CDR3 DNA sequence: TGTGCCAGCAGCCAAGTGGACGACGAGCAGTACTTC. Its protein is CASSQVDDEQYF.

The genes are TRBV2 and TRBJ2-1; D might be TRBD2 (6 bases). The CDR3 runs to 15 residues. The germline V gene has CDR1 SNHLY and CDR2 FYNNEI. V shed 10 bases and J shed 2 bases, with 18 bases lying between them. CDR3 loop: CANQIEAGTYNEQFF. DNA for the CDR3: TGTGCCAACCAGATAGAGGCGGGGACCTACAATGAGCAGTTCTTC.

The rearrangement uses TRBV12-3 or TRBV12-4 and TRBJ1-4; no reliable D call. There are 13 residues in the CDR3. V was clipped by 3 bases and J by 8 bases, with 10 bases between them. CDR3 sequence reads: CASSFGGGEKLFF. In DNA, the CDR3 is TGTGCCAGCAGTTTTGGAGGAGGAGAAAAACTGTTTTTT.

In its sample, this clone was seen a few times. The V call is TRBV7-2, the J call TRBJ2-5; D could derive from TRBD1 or TRBD2 (5 bases each). The CDR3 has 14 amino acids. CDR1 and CDR2 from the germline V gene are SGHTA and FQGNSA. Trimming shortened V by 5 bases and J by 2 bases, and 12 bases separated the two germline ends. CDR3 bases: TGTGCCAGCAGCAGACCGGGACCTCAAGAGACCCAGTACTTC. This translates into CASSRPGPQETQYF.

The chain joins TRBV5-1 to TRBJ2-5; maybe TRBD1 (6 bases). V was trimmed by 1 base and J by 2 bases, leaving 12 bases between them. This CDR3 spans 15 amino acids. Germline V gives CDR1 SGHRS, CDR2 YFSETQ. CDR3 in DNA: TGCGCCAGCAGCTTGCGCGCAGGGGAGCAAGAGACCCAGTACTTC. Protein product: CASSLRAGEQETQYF.

The gene calls are TRBV4-3 and TRBJ2-2; weak D call: TRBD1 (6 bases). Between the trimmed V and J ends, which lost 2 bases and 3 bases, there was a span of 19 bases. Germline V gene lookup returns CDR1 LGHNA and CDR2 YSLEER. This CDR3 has 18 amino acids. The CDR3 sequence is CASSQSYRADVHTGELFF. The CDR3 coding sequence is TGCGCCAGCAGCCAATCTTACAGGGCGGACGTACACACCGGGGAGCTGTTTTTT.

This CDR3 reads CAIREGQNYNSPLHF. The CDR3 DNA follows: TGTGCCATCAGGGAGGGACAGAATTATAATTCACCCCTCCACTTT. This rearrangement joins TRBV10-3 to TRBJ1-6, with TRBD1 matching 7 bases. The CDR3 spans 15 residues. After removal of 6 bases from V and 4 bases from J, the junction contained 6 bases not matched to a gene. CDR1 is ENHRY and CDR2 is SYGVKD in the germline V gene.

The V and J genes are TRBV30 and TRBJ2-2, with 7 bases fitting TRBD2. Germline lookup yields CDR1 GTSNPN and CDR2 SVGIG (reference sequence). The CDR3 totals 17 residues. V was clipped by 2 bases and J by 1 base; unmatched bases: 10. This chain's CDR3 is CAWSSSLTSWNTGELFF. The CDR3 region has the DNA TGTGCCTGGAGTTCTTCTCTGACTAGCTGGAACACCGGGGAGCTGTTTTTT.

The chain joins TRBV7-9 to TRBJ2-5; D remains unclear. Per germline, CDR1 SEHNR and CDR2 FQNEAQ (reference sequence). Trimming stripped 5 bases from V and 1 base from J, with 11 bases between. This CDR3 has 14 residues. CDR3 DNA: TGTGCCAGCAGCCGCGATTCGACCCAAGAGACCCAGTACTTC. Its translation: CASSRDSTQETQYF.